This T cell receptor beta chain was recovered during a study of control samples from healthy donors and cancer patients. Germline loops: CDR1 SGHKS, CDR2 YYEKEE (reference sequence). The germline V and J ends were trimmed by 5 bases and 0 bases, with 14 bases remaining between them. CDR3 length: 16 amino acids. Sequencing used immunoSEQ multiplex PCR; TCRdb keeps in-frame clones, though not all of them. The profile shows around 94,000 clones, 90% of them singletons. The origin of this receptor is a woman between 18 and 30 years old in good health. Material for sequencing was blood. The V call is TRBV5-5, the J call TRBJ1-4, with D possibly TRBD1 on 6 matching bases. CDR3 protein: CASSLDRSATNEKLFF. CDR3 nucleotides: TGTGCCAGCAGTTTAGACAGGAGTGCAACTAATGAAAAACTGTTTTTT.